The 20 T cell receptor beta chains below were found in one sample sequenced in a study of cytomegalovirus exposure and HLA in healthy donors. Vbeta (60) and Jbeta (13) primers were used in the PCR. Profiled with immunoSEQ multiplex PCR; TCRdb holds only in-frame clones, not every one. The sample holds more than 95,000 clones, 83% seen once. Sample: PBMCs. The receptors come from a woman between 35 and 50 years old in good health and CMV-seropositive.

This rearrangement joins TRBV18 to TRBJ1-5; no reliable D call. Trimming removed 2 bases at V and 3 bases at J, with 2 bases between. Germline CDR1 and CDR2: KGHSH and LQKENI. The CDR3 is 12 residues long. The CDR3 region has the DNA TGTGCCAGCTCACCATACAATCAGCCCCAGCATTTT. Translated, it gives CASSPYNQPQHF. The entire variable domain, with the rest obtained from reference TRBV18 and TRBJ1-5, is as follows: NAGVMQNPRHLVRRRGQEARLRCSPMKGHSHVYWYRQLPEEGLKFMVYLQKENIIDESGMPKERFSAEFPKEGPSILRIQQVVRGDSAAYFCASSPYNQPQHFGDGTRLSIL.

The V and J genes are TRBV6-1 and TRBJ2-1, with 7 bases fitting TRBD2. Germline V gene lookup returns CDR1 MNHNS and CDR2 SASEGT. Unmatched junction bases numbered 1, after V lost 2 bases and J lost 0 bases. The CDR3 loop spans 15 amino acids. CDR3 residues: CASSEIAGSYNEQFF. CDR3 DNA sequence: TGTGCCAGCAGTGAAATAGCGGGCTCCTACAATGAGCAGTTCTTC.

The chain couples TRBV27 to TRBJ2-3; 8 bases map to TRBD2. The CDR3 runs 17 residues. The V gene's germline CDR1 is MNHEY and CDR2 SMNVEV (reference sequence). Trimming removed 4 bases from V and 4 bases from J; junction bases left unmatched: 13. CDR3 in DNA: TGTGCCAGCAGTTCCGACCCTGGCGGGAGGACGGCAGATACGCAGTATTTT. This encodes CASSSDPGGRTADTQYF.

The J gene is TRBJ2-3, the V gene TRBV27; 7 positions agree with TRBD1. Germline V CDR1 and CDR2: MNHEY, SMNVEV (reference sequence). The CDR3 spans 16 residues. Unmatched junction bases numbered 12, after V lost 5 bases and J lost 4 bases. The CDR3 region has the DNA TGTGCCAGCAGTCCTTACCCTCGGACAGGTTCAGATACGCAGTATTTT. Its translation: CASSPYPRTGSDTQYF.

V is TRBV7-9 and J is TRBJ1-2, with D possibly matching TRBD1 (6 bases). V was shortened by 0 bases and J by 6 bases, with 14 bases between the two germline ends. This CDR3 is built from 15 residues. The V gene's germline CDR1 is SEHNR and CDR2 FQNEAQ (reference sequence). DNA for the CDR3: TGTGCCAGCAGCTTAGCCGTCCCAGGGGAGAATGGCTACACCTTC. Translated: CASSLAVPGENGYTF.

This chain connects TRBV18 to TRBJ2-5, with 13 bases that match TRBD2. J gave up 0 bases and V 4 bases, and 11 bases lay outside the gene matches. CDR3 length: 19 amino acids. The germline gives CDR1 KGHSH, CDR2 LQKENI. The CDR3 DNA reads as TGTGCCAGCTCACTCTACCCGGGACTAGCGGGATTCGACCAAGAGACCCAGTACTTC. This encodes CASSLYPGLAGFDQETQYF.

The chain recombines TRBV19 with TRBJ2-7, with D perhaps TRBD2 (5 bases). CDR1 and CDR2 from the germline V gene are LNHDA and SQIVND (reference sequence). The ends were cut back, 1 base at V and 0 bases at J, with 7 bases in the middle. CDR3 size: 14 residues. DNA for the CDR3: TGTGCCAGTAGTATAGGGGAGAGCTCCTACGAGCAGTACTTC. Its protein is CASSIGESSYEQYF.

The gene calls are TRBV13 and TRBJ2-1; 8 nucleotides line up with TRBD1. V dropped 0 bases and J dropped 7; count of bases not matched to a gene: 14. The CDR3 totals 18 residues. Per the germline V gene, CDR1 is PRHDT and CDR2 is FYEKMQ (reference sequence). The CDR3 region is CASSLGTGALSEGNEQFF. CDR3 nucleotides: TGTGCCAGCAGCTTAGGGACAGGGGCCCTTTCTGAGGGGAATGAGCAGTTCTTC.

The chain links TRBV4-2 to TRBJ2-1; D may be TRBD1 (6 bases). Trimming took off 0 bases at V and 12 bases at J, with 21 bases between the two ends. The CDR3 spans 16 residues. Germline-derived CDR1 and CDR2 are LGHNA and YNFKEQ. The CDR3 DNA sequence: TGTGCCAGCAGCCAAGATATCGGACAGACCATGAACGGGCAGTTCTTC. Translated, it gives CASSQDIGQTMNGQFF.

The CDR3, as DNA: TGTGCCAGCAGACAGAAACTAGCGGATTACACCGGGGAGCTGTTTTTT. Amino acids: CASRQKLADYTGELFF. The rearrangement joins TRBV27 to TRBJ2-2, with 8 bases identical to TRBD2. CDR1 MNHEY and CDR2 SMNVEV come from the germline V gene (reference sequence). This CDR3 contains 16 residues. J gave up 3 bases and V 6 bases, and 9 bases lay outside the gene matches.

This chain uses TRBV11-2 with TRBJ2-3; no definite D call. Per the germline V gene, CDR1 is SGHAT and CDR2 is FQNNGV. CDR3 size: 14 residues. V lost 0 bases, J lost 4 bases, and 8 bases lay in between. The CDR3 DNA follows: TGTGCCAGCAGCTTAGATCAGGTTGCAGATACGCAGTATTTT. Translated: CASSLDQVADTQYF.

The rearrangement links TRBV28 to TRBJ1-1, with no clear D. The CDR3 is 14 residues long. The V end lost 2 bases, the J end lost 6 bases, and 13 bases lay between the germline ends. Germline loops: CDR1 MDHEN, CDR2 SYDVKM. This CDR3 is CASSLEGRRAEAFF. Here the CDR3 DNA reads TGTGCCAGCAGTTTAGAGGGCAGGAGGGCTGAAGCTTTCTTT.

The rearrangement uses TRBV4-1 and TRBJ1-5; TRBD1 might be the D (6 bases). The CDR3 consists of 13 residues. V was trimmed by 8 bases and J by 2 bases, leaving 10 bases between them. CDR1 MGHRA and CDR2 YSYEKL come from the germline V gene. This CDR3 is CASSYRGNQPQHF. In nucleotides, the CDR3 is TGCGCCAGCTCCTACAGGGGCAATCAGCCCCAGCATTTT.

The rearrangement joins TRBV9 to TRBJ2-5; 8 bases are shared with TRBD2. V lost 4 bases to trimming and J lost 5 bases; unmatched junction nucleotides: 16. Germline V gives CDR1 SGDLS, CDR2 YYNGEE. CDR3 length: 17 amino acids. CDR3 in amino acids: CASSTDIGVAGSETQYF. Here the CDR3 DNA reads TGTGCCAGCAGCACAGATATTGGAGTAGCGGGATCGGAGACCCAGTACTTC.

This chain connects TRBV5-1 to TRBJ2-1; possible D gene TRBD2, 6 bases. The V end lost 4 bases, the J end lost 3 bases, and 14 bases lay between the germline ends. The CDR3 runs 15 residues. Germline CDR1 reads SGHRS; CDR2 reads YFSETQ. CDR3 sequence reads: CASSSVGGFYNEQFF. The CDR3 bases are TGCGCCAGCAGCAGCGTCGGGGGTTTCTACAATGAGCAGTTCTTC.

This sequence joins TRBV6-4 and TRBJ2-3; no clear D. Germline V gives CDR1 MRHNA, CDR2 SNTAGT. Trimming shortened V by 6 bases and J by 2 bases, and 9 bases separated the two germline ends. The CDR3 spans 13 residues. In DNA, the CDR3 is TGTGCCAGCAGCTTGCGGAACACAGATACGCAGTATTTT. It encodes CASSLRNTDTQYF.

J is TRBJ2-7 and V is TRBV9; 9 nucleotides agree with TRBD1. This CDR3 has 18 residues. J was trimmed by 0 bases and V by 4 bases; bases with no gene match: 14. Germline V gene sequence: CDR1 SGDLS, CDR2 YYNGEE. CDR3 amino acids: CASSPGTGITGTSYEQYF. The CDR3 region has the DNA TGTGCCAGCAGCCCAGGGACAGGGATTACCGGGACCTCCTACGAGCAGTACTTC.

V gene TRBV5-5 combines with J gene TRBJ1-1; 8 nucleotides agree with TRBD1. The CDR3 has 14 residues. The trim removed 0 bases at V and 2 bases at J, leaving 0 bases unmatched. Germline CDR1 is SGHKS and CDR2 is YYEKEE (reference sequence). CDR3 nucleotide sequence: TGTGCCAGCAGCTTGGCAGGGGGCAACACTGAAGCTTTCTTT. Its translation is CASSLAGGNTEAFF.

J is TRBJ1-2 and V is TRBV28; D gene unclear. Trimming removed 3 bases from V and 7 bases from J, with 6 bases in between. The germline V gene encodes CDR1 MDHEN and CDR2 SYDVKM. There are 11 residues in the CDR3. CDR3 in amino acids: CASSFRSGYTF. As DNA, the CDR3 is TGTGCCAGCAGTTTCCGGAGTGGCTACACCTTC.

This CDR3 reads CATSRDWRERGNEQFF. The CDR3 DNA sequence: TGTGCCACCAGCAGAGATTGGCGGGAGAGGGGGAATGAGCAGTTCTTC. V usage is TRBV15 and J usage is TRBJ2-1; D is possibly TRBD2 (7 bases). The CDR3 is 16 amino acids. CDR1 and CDR2 from the germline V gene are LNHNV and YYDKDF (reference sequence). Trimming took off 0 bases at V and 7 bases at J, with 16 bases between the two ends.